These T cell receptor beta chains were read from a single sample in a study of blood T cell repertoires in COVID-19. Data came from immunoSEQ multiplex PCR; TCRdb stores just in-frame clones and leaves some out. The sample includes around 99,000 clones, 70% to 90% seen only once; the top ten take roughly 18%. Material for sequencing was peripheral blood. These receptors were obtained from a woman aged 55-75 years with acute or convalescent COVID-19. CDR3s include the opening cysteine and the closing phenylalanine or tryptophan. Each record gives: J gene, V gene, D gene, clone size, CDR3 DNA, CDR3 protein. A D gene is named only where the DNA matches it firmly. The size field is filled for only some rows; it gives once, few, many or a size class.

>TRBJ1-2|TRBV5-1|NA|NA
TGCGCCAGCAGCCGAACAGGCCTCCCGACGGGCGGCTACACCTTC
CASSRTGLPTGGYTF
>TRBJ2-1|TRBV4-3|TRBD2|NA
TGCGCCAGCAGCCCAGGTGCTAGCGGGAGCTCTGAGCAGTTCTTC
CASSPGASGSSEQFF
>TRBJ1-3|TRBV19|NA|NA
TGTGCCAGTAGTATACGGGGGAGTGGAAACACCATATATTTT
CASSIRGSGNTIYF
>TRBJ2-3|TRBV20-1|TRBD2|NA
TGCAGTGCTAGTCTCGGGAGGGCCTCTGATACGCAGTATTTT
CSASLGRASDTQYF
>TRBJ2-5|TRBV12-3/TRBV12-4|NA|NA
TGTGCCAGCAGTTCCAACAGGGTCGAGACCCAGTACTTC
CASSSNRVETQYF
>TRBJ1-2|TRBV6-6|NA|NA
TGTGCCAGCAGTTCCGAAGACAGCTATGGCTACACCTTC
CASSSEDSYGYTF
>TRBJ1-4|TRBV28|NA|NA
TGTGCCAGCAGTTTCCTAGGGGCCCAGGGTGAAAAACTGTTTTTT
CASSFLGAQGEKLFF
>TRBJ2-7|TRBV2|NA|NA
TGTGCCAGCAGTCCCCGAGGCGAGCAGTACTTC
CASSPRGEQYF
>TRBJ2-1|TRBV19|NA|once
TGTGCCAGTAGTATAATAGGAGAGGGCCGATCCTACAATGAGCAGTTCTTC
CASSIIGEGRSYNEQFF
>TRBJ2-7|TRBV27|TRBD1|NA
TGTGCCAGCAGCCTCTCCGGGACAGCCCCCTACGAGCAGTACTTC
CASSLSGTAPYEQYF
>TRBJ1-2|TRBV7-6|NA|NA
TGTGCCAGCAGCCCCCAGACTGGGTCTCCTCACTATGGCTACACCTTC
CASSPQTGSPHYGYTF
>TRBJ2-5|TRBV28|NA|NA
TGTGCCAGCAAGGGGCCCAGCCCGGAGACCCAGTACTTC
CASKGPSPETQYF
>TRBJ1-2|TRBV5-1|NA|NA
TGCGCCAGCAGAGGACCCGGACGGGAGAGAGATGGCTACACCTTC
CASRGPGRERDGYTF
>TRBJ2-7|TRBV19|TRBD2|NA
TGTGCCAGTAGTTCTGGGACTAGAATCGTCTACGAGCAGTACTTC
CASSSGTRIVYEQYF
>TRBJ1-2|TRBV4-1|TRBD1|NA
TGCGCCAGCAGCCAAGGGGAGACAGGGCGGGGCTATGGCTACACCTTC
CASSQGETGRGYGYTF
>TRBJ2-7|TRBV28|NA|NA
TGTGCCAGCAGTCCCCGAGGGCAATACGAGCAGTACTTC
CASSPRGQYEQYF
>TRBJ2-5|TRBV10-3|TRBD1|NA
TGTGCCATCAGGGGGACAGAAGAGACCCAGTACTTC
CAIRGTEETQYF
>TRBJ2-2|TRBV6-6|TRBD2|NA
TGTGCCAGCAGTCCGGGACTAGCCGGGACCGGGGAGCTGTTTTTT
CASSPGLAGTGELFF
>TRBJ1-5|TRBV7-8|NA|NA
TGTGCCAGCAGCTTAGCGGGGGCCGGAGTCAATCAGCCCCAGCATTTT
CASSLAGAGVNQPQHF
>TRBJ2-7|TRBV28|TRBD2|NA
TGTGCCAGCAGTTTATGGGGGGGACTAGCGGGAGCCGAGCAGTACTTC
CASSLWGGLAGAEQYF
>TRBJ2-7|TRBV7-3|TRBD2|NA
TGTGCCAGCAGCTTAGCTTCGGGGGGATCCTACGAGCAGTACTTC
CASSLASGGSYEQYF
>TRBJ2-6|TRBV18|TRBD1|NA
TGTGCCAGCTCACCAGGGACAGGGGGCTCTGGGGCCAACGTCCTGACTTTC
CASSPGTGGSGANVLTF
>TRBJ2-1|TRBV5-1|TRBD2|NA
TGCGCCAGCAGTGTGACTAGCGGGGCCCTCAATGAGCAGTTCTTC
CASSVTSGALNEQFF
>TRBJ2-7|TRBV7-2|NA|NA
TGTGCCAGCAACAGCCGGACACCAATGAGAGAGCAGTACTTC
CASNSRTPMREQYF
>TRBJ2-2|TRBV24-1|NA|once
TGTGCCACCAGTGATGGGGGCTTCACCGGGGAGCTGTTTTTT
CATSDGGFTGELFF
>TRBJ1-2|TRBV30|NA|NA
TGTGCCTGGAGTGTACAGTATGGCTACACCTTC
CAWSVQYGYTF
>TRBJ2-7|TRBV7-9|NA|NA
TGTGCCAGCAGCTTATCGGGCGAGCAGTACTTC
CASSLSGEQYF
>TRBJ2-2|TRBV12-3/TRBV12-4|NA|NA
TGTGCCAGCAGTTTAATGTGGCGGGAGCTGTTTTTT
CASSLMWRELFF
>TRBJ1-6|TRBV5-5|NA|NA
TGTGCCAGCAGCCAAATCCCCCCCGAAGGCGGGGGTGATAATTCACCCCTCCACTTT
CASSQIPPEGGGDNSPLHF
>TRBJ2-2|TRBV27|NA|NA
TGTGCCAGCAGTTTGGGGGCAGGCTCCGCCGGGGAGCTGTTTTTT
CASSLGAGSAGELFF
>TRBJ1-5|TRBV11-2|NA|NA
TGTGCCAGCAGCTTAGACGGGAGTCAGCCCCAGCATTTT
CASSLDGSQPQHF
>TRBJ2-7|TRBV29-1|TRBD1|NA
TGCAGCGTTGAAAAGGGGGCATACGAGCAGTACTTC
CSVEKGAYEQYF